These T cell receptor beta chains were read from a single sample in a study of T cells in Graves' hyperthyroidism and ophthalmopathy. In TCRdb, the multiplex PCR reads were re-called with MiXCR into one record per CDR3 protein. This table holds hundreds of thousands of distinct CDR3 sequences, approximately 16% found once. The sample consisted of blood. The receptors shown here come from a woman in her thirties or forties with Graves' ophthalmopathy. Both conserved end residues are part of each CDR3. A D gene is named only where the DNA matches it firmly. The size field is filled for only some rows; it gives once, few, many or a size class.

CDR3 protein: CASSWGRGNEQFF
CDR3 DNA: TGTGCCAGCAGTTGGGGGAGGGGGAATGAGCAGTTCTTC
D gene: NA
V gene: TRBV27
clone size: many
J gene: TRBJ2-1

CDR3 protein: CASSRDGRGYEQYF
CDR3 DNA: TGTGCCAGCAGTCGGGATGGAAGGGGCTACGAGCAGTACTTC
D gene: NA
V gene: TRBV6-1
clone size: NA
J gene: TRBJ2-7

CDR3 protein: CASSPSNLAEQYF
CDR3 DNA: TGTGCCAGCAGCCCCTCTAACCTCGCCGAGCAGTACTTC
D gene: NA
V gene: TRBV27
clone size: few
J gene: TRBJ2-7

CDR3 protein: CASSFLPNVGTFSHEQFF
CDR3 DNA: TGTGCCAGCAGTTTCCTGCCTAACGTTGGTACATTTTCTCATGAGCAGTTCTTC
D gene: NA
V gene: TRBV27
clone size: many
J gene: TRBJ2-1

CDR3 protein: CSARVVAQETQYF
CDR3 DNA: TGCAGTGCTAGAGTGGTGGCACAAGAGACCCAGTACTTC
D gene: NA
V gene: TRBV20-1
clone size: many
J gene: TRBJ2-5

CDR3 protein: CASSLTQGRNSPLHF
CDR3 DNA: TGTGCCAGCAGCTTGACACAGGGGAGGAATTCACCCCTCCACTTT
D gene: TRBD1
V gene: TRBV7-3
clone size: few
J gene: TRBJ1-6

CDR3 protein: CASSLNADSAFF
CDR3 DNA: TGTGCCAGCAGCTTAAACGCGGACAGTGCTTTCTTT
D gene: NA
V gene: TRBV11-2
clone size: many
J gene: TRBJ1-1

CDR3 protein: CASSLVPVLAGGPPPRTDTQYF
CDR3 DNA: TGTGCCAGCAGCTTAGTTCCTGTGCTAGCGGGAGGGCCGCCACCGCGCACAGATACGCAGTATTTT
D gene: TRBD2
V gene: TRBV11-2
clone size: many
J gene: TRBJ2-3

CDR3 protein: CASSLNPRPSSYNEQFF
CDR3 DNA: TGTGCCAGCAGCTTGAATCCGCGCCCGAGCTCCTACAATGAGCAGTTCTTC
D gene: NA
V gene: TRBV5-6
clone size: many
J gene: TRBJ2-1

CDR3 protein: CASSYGLSNTGELFF
CDR3 DNA: TGTGCCAGCAGTTACGGCTTGTCCAACACCGGGGAGCTGTTTTTT
D gene: NA
V gene: TRBV6-5
clone size: NA
J gene: TRBJ2-2

CDR3 protein: CASRGAARLQFF
CDR3 DNA: TGTGCCAGCAGGGGGGCTGCGCGGCTGCAGTTCTTC
D gene: NA
V gene: TRBV6-2/TRBV6-3
clone size: many
J gene: TRBJ2-1

CDR3 protein: CASSVGGGPSGNTIYF
CDR3 DNA: TGTGCCAGCAGCGTAGGAGGGGGTCCCTCTGGAAACACCATATATTTT
D gene: NA
V gene: TRBV9
clone size: NA
J gene: TRBJ1-3

CDR3 protein: CASGPGEWYEQYF
CDR3 DNA: TGTGCCAGCGGCCCTGGGGAGTGGTACGAGCAGTACTTC
D gene: NA
V gene: TRBV5-5
clone size: few
J gene: TRBJ2-7

CDR3 protein: CSSIYRGRPLNTEAFF
CDR3 DNA: TGCAGCAGCATATACAGGGGGCGCCCCCTGAACACTGAAGCTTTCTTT
D gene: TRBD1
V gene: TRBV20-1
clone size: many
J gene: TRBJ1-1

CDR3 protein: CSARDPGLAGRQETQYF
CDR3 DNA: TGCAGTGCTAGGGACCCGGGACTAGCTGGGAGGCAAGAGACCCAGTACTTC
D gene: TRBD2
V gene: TRBV20-1
clone size: NA
J gene: TRBJ2-5

CDR3 protein: CASSQEGTGQGGNEAFF
CDR3 DNA: TGTGCCAGCAGCCAAGAGGGTACTGGACAGGGGGGAAATGAAGCTTTCTTT
D gene: TRBD1
V gene: TRBV3-1
clone size: few
J gene: TRBJ1-1

CDR3 protein: CSARSGPRELF
CDR3 DNA: TGCAGTGCTAGAAGCGGACCGAGGGAGTTGTTC
D gene: NA
V gene: TRBV20-1
clone size: NA
J gene: TRBJ2-1

CDR3 protein: CASSSSYTDTQYF
CDR3 DNA: TGTGCCAGCAGCTCCTCATATACCGATACGCAGTATTTT
D gene: NA
V gene: TRBV7-2
clone size: many
J gene: TRBJ2-3

CDR3 protein: CASSALQGADTGELFF
CDR3 DNA: TGTGCCAGCAGTGCCTTACAGGGGGCGGACACCGGGGAGCTGTTTTTT
D gene: TRBD1
V gene: TRBV25-1
clone size: NA
J gene: TRBJ2-2

CDR3 protein: CSALYGTGSEKLFF
CDR3 DNA: TGCAGTGCTTTATACGGGACAGGGTCAGAAAAACTGTTTTTT
D gene: TRBD1
V gene: TRBV20-1
clone size: NA
J gene: TRBJ1-4

CDR3 protein: CASNFLFIIQYF
CDR3 DNA: TGTGCCAGCAACTTTTTGTTTATCATTCAGTACTTC
D gene: NA
V gene: TRBV6-1
clone size: few
J gene: TRBJ2-4

CDR3 protein: CASSFPPGQGADTQYF
CDR3 DNA: TGTGCCAGCAGCTTTCCCCCGGGACAGGGCGCAGATACGCAGTATTTT
D gene: TRBD1
V gene: TRBV6-2/TRBV6-3
clone size: many
J gene: TRBJ2-3

CDR3 protein: CASSSTPGGTDTQYF
CDR3 DNA: TGTGCCAGCAGCTCGACCCCCGGCGGCACAGATACGCAGTATTTT
D gene: NA
V gene: TRBV7-3
clone size: many
J gene: TRBJ2-3

CDR3 protein: CASSSRDSRSRTYNEQFF
CDR3 DNA: TGTGCCAGCAGCTCGCGGGACAGCCGTTCAAGAACCTACAATGAGCAGTTCTTC
D gene: NA
V gene: TRBV13
clone size: NA
J gene: TRBJ2-1